The 24 T cell receptor beta chains reported below all come from one sample, sequenced in a study of blood T cell repertoires in COVID-19. The repertoire was sequenced with immunoSEQ multiplex PCR; TCRdb's copy has only in-frame clones and lacks some. The sample records around 94,000 clones, approximately 80% being singletons. The sequencing sample was made of peripheral blood. The source is a man between 60 and 75 years old with active or convalescent COVID-19.

The V call is TRBV9, the J call TRBJ2-2; the D gene is possibly TRBD1 (6 bases). The CDR3 extends over 16 amino acids. Germline-derived CDR1 and CDR2 are SGDLS and YYNGEE. Trimming took 0 bases from V and 1 from J, leaving 10 bases between them. CDR3 sequence: CASSVGQDENTGELFF. The CDR3 coding sequence is TGTGCCAGCAGCGTAGGACAGGACGAGAACACCGGGGAGCTGTTTTTT.

The gene calls are TRBV9 and TRBJ2-1; 10 bases line up with TRBD2. V trimming: 0 bases; J trimming: 7 bases; junction bases outside the gene matches: 10. This CDR3 comprises 17 residues. The V gene's germline CDR1 is SGDLS and CDR2 YYNGEE. CDR3 sequence: CASSVGTSGMERNEQFF. DNA for the CDR3: TGTGCCAGCAGCGTAGGAACTAGCGGGATGGAGAGGAATGAGCAGTTCTTC.

V gene TRBV6-5 combines with J gene TRBJ1-1, with 8 nucleotides matching TRBD1. Germline lookup yields CDR1 MNHEY and CDR2 SVGAGI. V lost 6 bases, J lost 10 bases, and 10 bases stayed unmatched. The CDR3 sequence is 13 residues long. CDR3: CASSPTGEVRAFF. As DNA, the CDR3 is TGTGCCAGCAGCCCGACAGGGGAGGTAAGAGCTTTCTTT.

The chain links TRBV19 to TRBJ1-1; D is possibly TRBD1 (5 bases). Trimming shortened V by 5 bases and J by 4 bases, and 17 bases separated the two germline ends. The CDR3 is 15 residues long. Germline values: CDR1 LNHDA, CDR2 SQIVND (reference sequence). In DNA, the CDR3 is TGTGCCAGTAGTGATCGCCAGGGTAAAGGCACTGAAGCTTTCTTT. Translation: CASSDRQGKGTEAFF.

The chain has TRBV7-2 and TRBJ2-5; D possibly corresponds to TRBD2 (6 bases). CDR1 SGHTA and CDR2 FQGNSA come from the germline V gene. The CDR3 is made up of 13 amino acids. The V and J ends lost 5 bases and 9 bases respectively, with 16 bases between them. Written as DNA, the CDR3 is TGTGCCAGCAGCCCAGACTTAGGCGGGGCCCAGTACTTC. Translating it yields CASSPDLGGAQYF.

CDR3 protein: CASSRMGQSNTEAFF. CDR3 nucleotides: TGCGCCAGCAGCCGCATGGGACAGTCGAACACTGAAGCTTTCTTT. This chain joins TRBV4-3 and TRBJ1-1; TRBD1 aligns across 7 bases. The ends lost 4 bases at V and 1 base at J; junction bases unmatched: 6. The CDR3 totals 15 residues. The germline gives CDR1 LGHNA, CDR2 YSLEER.

As for this clone: The sample carries other DNA sequences with the same CDR3. The chain links TRBV9 to TRBJ1-2, with 8 bases identical to TRBD1. Germline V gene sequence: CDR1 SGDLS, CDR2 YYNGEE. This CDR3 has 14 amino acids. The J segment lost 4 bases and the V segment lost 0 bases, leaving 2 bases of the junction unmatched. In DNA form, the CDR3 reads TGTGCCAGCAGCGTAGGACAGGGGATCTATGGCTACACCTTC. This encodes CASSVGQGIYGYTF. Variable domain in full (rest from reference TRBV9 and TRBJ1-2): DSGVTQTPKHLITATGQRVTLRCSPRSGDLSVYWYQQSLDQGLQFLIQYYNGEERAKGNILERFSAQQFPDLHSELNLSSLELGDSALYFCASSVGQGIYGYTFGSGTRLTVV.

The chain joins TRBV12-3 or TRBV12-4 to TRBJ1-5; TRBD1 aligns across 8 bases. Losses at the gene ends were 6 bases for V and 7 bases for J; bases not matched to a gene: 5. This CDR3 spans 13 amino acids. The CDR3 protein is CASSQGAGQPQHF. The CDR3 nucleotides read TGTGCCAGCAGCCAGGGGGCTGGACAGCCCCAGCATTTT.

The chain employs TRBV27 and TRBJ2-1; 10 nucleotides line up with TRBD2. The V gene's germline CDR1 is MNHEY and CDR2 SMNVEV (reference sequence). J gave up 6 bases and V 5 bases, and 10 bases lay outside the gene matches. The CDR3 is made up of 16 amino acids. CDR3 sequence (DNA): TGTGCCAGCAGTCCCTATCTAGCGGGAGTCACCAATGAGCAGTTCTTC. The encoded protein is CASSPYLAGVTNEQFF.

This clone was seen once. This sequence joins TRBV9 and TRBJ2-1; 11 nucleotides line up with TRBD2. Trimming at V came to 4 bases and at J to 7 bases, leaving 7 bases not matched to a gene. Germline loops: CDR1 SGDLS, CDR2 YYNGEE. The CDR3 totals 15 residues. CDR3 sequence reads: CASSIAGGPMNEQFF. The CDR3 DNA reads TGTGCCAGCAGCATAGCGGGAGGGCCGATGAATGAGCAGTTCTTC.

The rearrangement uses TRBV28 and TRBJ1-5, with D possibly matching TRBD1 (6 bases). V was clipped by 8 bases and J by 7 bases, with 18 bases between them. The V gene's germline CDR1 is MDHEN and CDR2 SYDVKM. This CDR3 contains 14 residues. The CDR3 region is CASYPGTIRQPQHF. DNA for the CDR3: TGTGCCAGCTACCCTGGGACAATTAGACAGCCCCAGCATTTT.

This chain joins TRBV18 and TRBJ2-1, with TRBD2 matching over 14 bases. With V trimmed by 4 bases and J by 5 bases, 1 base remained unmatched. Germline V gene data show CDR1 as KGHSH and CDR2 as LQKENI. The CDR3 is 15 amino acids. The CDR3 region has the DNA TGTGCCAGCTCACGGGGACTAGCGGGGGACAATGAGCAGTTCTTC. It encodes CASSRGLAGDNEQFF. Variable domain in full (rest from reference TRBV18 and TRBJ2-1): NAGVMQNPRHLVRRRGQEARLRCSPMKGHSHVYWYRQLPEEGLKFMVYLQKENIIDESGMPKERFSAEFPKEGPSILRIQQVVRGDSAAYFCASSRGLAGDNEQFFGPGTRLTVL.

This clone was seen just once. In DNA, the CDR3 is TGTGCCAGCAGCCCATATATCCCGGTGCAGGGGAGAGGCTACACCTTC. This gives the protein CASSPYIPVQGRGYTF. V is TRBV7-2 and J is TRBJ1-2; D may be TRBD1 (6 bases). V dropped 5 bases and J dropped 8 bases, with 24 bases sitting between them. Germline V lookup: CDR1 SGHTA, CDR2 FQGNSA. The CDR3 sequence is 16 residues long.

V is TRBV27 and J is TRBJ1-5, with 7 bases identical to TRBD1. V was pared by 5 bases and J by 0 bases, with 13 bases of the junction left unmatched. This CDR3 contains 18 residues. The germline V gene has CDR1 MNHEY and CDR2 SMNVEV (reference sequence). The CDR3 spells CASSKTQGDRYSNQPQHF. DNA for the CDR3: TGTGCCAGCAGTAAAACGCAGGGGGACCGTTATAGCAATCAGCCCCAGCATTTT.

J is TRBJ2-7 and V is TRBV27, with 9 bases lining up with TRBD1. The CDR3 loop spans 18 amino acids. The V gene's germline CDR1 is MNHEY and CDR2 SMNVEV (reference sequence). V lost 6 bases, J lost 3 bases, and 18 bases stayed unmatched. CDR3 sequence reads: CASRLQSTGTGSNYEQYF. The CDR3 DNA reads as TGTGCCAGCAGACTACAATCTACCGGGACAGGGAGTAACTACGAGCAGTACTTC.

The chain joins TRBV9 to TRBJ2-1, with D possibly matching TRBD2 (6 bases). With 0 bases removed from V and 2 bases from J, the gap between germline ends came to 12 bases. Germline CDR1 SGDLS, CDR2 YYNGEE. This CDR3 region has 16 residues. The CDR3 loop is CASSVGGSGAYNEQFF. CDR3 sequence (DNA): TGTGCCAGCAGCGTAGGAGGTAGCGGAGCCTACAATGAGCAGTTCTTC.

This clone was seen a handful of times. The rearrangement uses TRBV19 and TRBJ1-5, with D possibly being TRBD1 (5 bases). Trimming shortened V by 7 bases and J by 3 bases, and 16 bases separated the two germline ends. The CDR3 has 15 amino acids. The germline V gene has CDR1 LNHDA and CDR2 SQIVND (reference sequence). The CDR3, as DNA: TGTGCCAGTAACGACAAAGACAGACCCAATCAGCCCCAGCATTTT. Its translation: CASNDKDRPNQPQHF.

The V gene is TRBV29-1, the J gene TRBJ1-2, with 9 positions matching TRBD1. The V and J ends lost 5 bases and 6 bases, in that order; junction bases with no gene match: 10. From germline, CDR1 is SQVTM and CDR2 ANQGSEA. The CDR3 has 14 residues. CDR3 region: CSVRDWDREDGYTF. DNA for the CDR3: TGCAGCGTTCGGGATTGGGACAGGGAGGATGGCTACACCTTC.

V is TRBV5-5 and J is TRBJ1-1; D unclear. This CDR3 is 14 amino acids long. V gave up 4 bases and J gave up 4 bases, with 14 bases separating them. Germline assignment: CDR1 SGHKS and CDR2 YYEKEE (reference sequence). The CDR3 is CASSTGVGSTEAFF. CDR3 coding DNA: TGTGCCAGCAGCACCGGGGTCGGGAGCACTGAAGCTTTCTTT.

The rearrangement joins TRBV7-9 to TRBJ2-1; 11 nucleotides agree with TRBD2. Losses at the gene ends were 1 base for V and 2 bases for J; bases not matched to a gene: 7. Germline CDR1 SEHNR, CDR2 FQNEAQ (reference sequence). There are 18 residues in the CDR3. This CDR3 is CASSLGTSGLPAYNEQFF. CDR3 DNA: TGTGCCAGCAGCTTAGGGACTAGCGGGCTCCCCGCCTACAATGAGCAGTTCTTC.

The genes are TRBV6-1 and TRBJ2-5; 16 bases are a match to TRBD2. The V segment lost 0 bases and the J segment 5 bases; nucleotides outside the gene matches: 9. Germline CDR1 is MNHNS and CDR2 is SASEGT. CDR3 length: 19 amino acids. The DNA of the CDR3 is TGTGCCAGCAGTGAAGCCCAGGGACTAGCGGGAGGGGGAGGTGAGACCCAGTACTTC. This sequence encodes CASSEAQGLAGGGGETQYF.

This clone was seen a handful of times. This chain connects TRBV19 to TRBJ2-2; TRBD1 aligns across 10 bases. Germline V gives CDR1 LNHDA, CDR2 SQIVND (reference sequence). Trimming at V came to 6 bases and at J to 5 bases, leaving 6 bases not matched to a gene. The CDR3 contains 15 residues. The CDR3: CASSRGQGRTGELFF. The CDR3 coding sequence is TGTGCCAGTAGCCGGGGACAGGGGAGGACCGGGGAGCTGTTTTTT.

In DNA form, the CDR3 reads TGTGCCAGCAGCCCGAGCGGGAACTATGACAATGAGCAGTTCTTC. Translation gives CASSPSGNYDNEQFF. V is TRBV7-9 and J is TRBJ2-1; 7 nucleotides agree with TRBD2. V lost 5 bases to trimming and J lost 5 bases; unmatched junction nucleotides: 9. The CDR3 covers 15 residues. Germline V gives CDR1 SEHNR, CDR2 FQNEAQ (reference sequence).

In nucleotides, the CDR3 is TGTGCCAGCTCACCGCGGGAGAGATTCTTAATTTCCTACAATGAGCAGTTCTTC. Its translation: CASSPRERFLISYNEQFF. The rearrangement uses TRBV18 and TRBJ2-1; 7 nucleotides line up with TRBD2. CDR1 is KGHSH, CDR2 LQKENI, per germline. Losses at the gene ends were 3 bases for V and 1 base for J; bases not matched to a gene: 12. This CDR3 spans 18 amino acids.